The next 6 T cell receptor beta chains were all read from a single sample in a study of long-term antiretroviral therapy in people with HIV. They ran version v3.0 of the immunoSEQ assay at survey level. TCRdb's table, derived via immunoSEQ multiplex PCR, lists solely in-frame clones and lacks some. The sample contains 16,000 or so clones, around 80% of which appear only once. Sequences were derived from unsorted PBMCs, sampled 2.1 years after starting antiretroviral therapy. These receptors originate from a man aged 35-49 years with HIV.

This chain connects TRBV18 to TRBJ1-1; a weak D match, TRBD1 (5 bases). Trimming pared 6 bases from V and 3 bases from J, leaving 17 bases between. Germline CDR1 is KGHSH and CDR2 is LQKENI. The CDR3 is 15 amino acids. This CDR3 is CASSPWTGGDTEAFF. The CDR3 DNA is TGTGCCAGCTCCCCCTGGACCGGGGGAGACACTGAAGCTTTCTTT.

This rearrangement joins TRBV5-6 to TRBJ2-7; TRBD2 might be the D (6 bases). CDR1 and CDR2 from the germline V gene are SGHDT and YYEEEE. This CDR3 comprises 13 residues. The ends were cut back, 5 bases at V and 3 bases at J, with 12 bases in the middle. This chain's CDR3 is CASRRGRVYEQYF. As DNA, the CDR3 is TGTGCCAGCAGGCGGGGACGGGTCTACGAGCAGTACTTC.

The chain joins TRBV9 to TRBJ2-1; 11 bases are shared with TRBD2. Germline V gene data show CDR1 as SGDLS and CDR2 as YYNGEE. The CDR3 covers 18 residues. With 4 bases clipped from V and 3 bases from J, the junction kept 12 bases outside the gene matches. This CDR3 reads CASSPKGLAGGFYNEQFF. The CDR3 nucleotides read TGTGCCAGCAGCCCGAAAGGGCTAGCGGGGGGCTTCTACAATGAGCAGTTCTTC.

The chain uses TRBV19 and TRBJ2-3, with D tentatively TRBD1 (6 bases). The germline CDR1 and CDR2 sequences are LNHDA and SQIVND (reference sequence). CDR3 length equals 14 residues. V was trimmed by 3 bases and J by 6 bases, leaving 13 bases between them. In nucleotides, the CDR3 is TGTGCCAGTAGTATTCAACAGGGTGGGGATACGCAGTATTTT. Translating it yields CASSIQQGGDTQYF.

The V gene is TRBV5-8, the J gene TRBJ1-2; unclear D gene. The germline V gene has CDR1 SGHTS and CDR2 YDEGEE. With 4 bases removed from V and 4 bases from J, the gap between germline ends came to 17 bases. The CDR3 totals 15 residues. DNA for the CDR3: TGTGCCAGCAGCCCGCGGATATACAGTCCCTATGGCTACACCTTC. Residues: CASSPRIYSPYGYTF. The full variable domain, in which reference TRBV5-8 and TRBJ1-2 provide the parts outside the CDR3, is EAGVTQSPTHLIKTRGQQATLRCSPISGHTSVYWYQQALGLGLQFLLWYDEGEERNRGNFPPRFSGRQFPNYSSELNVNALELEDSALYLCASSPRIYSPYGYTFGSGTRLTVV.

This chain links TRBV5-1 with TRBJ2-7; D not certain. CDR1 SGHRS and CDR2 YFSETQ come from the germline V gene. The CDR3 extends over 14 amino acids. Trimming cost V 6 bases and J 4 bases, with 17 bases left between them. The CDR3 loop reads CASTSNWGSYEQYF. In DNA form, the CDR3 reads TGCGCCAGCACCTCAAACTGGGGATCTTACGAGCAGTACTTC.